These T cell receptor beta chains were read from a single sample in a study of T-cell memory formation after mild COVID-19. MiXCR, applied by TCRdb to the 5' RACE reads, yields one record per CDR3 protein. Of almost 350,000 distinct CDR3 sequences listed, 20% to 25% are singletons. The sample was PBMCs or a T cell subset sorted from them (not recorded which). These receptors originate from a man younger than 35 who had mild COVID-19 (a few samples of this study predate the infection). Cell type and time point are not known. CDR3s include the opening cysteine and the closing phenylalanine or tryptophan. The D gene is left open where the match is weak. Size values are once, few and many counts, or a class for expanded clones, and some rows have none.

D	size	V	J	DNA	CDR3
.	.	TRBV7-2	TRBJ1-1	TGTGCCAGCAGCTTATGGGGCAGATTGAACACTGAAGCTTTCTTT	CASSLWGRLNTEAFF
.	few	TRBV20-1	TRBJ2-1	TGCAGTGCTAGAGCCCTAATGGGGGGCCTAGACAATGAGCAGTTCTTC	CSARALMGGLDNEQFF
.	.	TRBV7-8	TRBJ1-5	TGTGCCAGCAGCTCCACCCCCCGGGGTCGCCTGGGGCCCCAGCATTTT	CASSSTPRGRLGPQHF
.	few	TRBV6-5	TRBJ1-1	TGTGCCAGCAGTTACCCCGGTGGGGGCACTGAAGCTTTCTTT	CASSYPGGGTEAFF
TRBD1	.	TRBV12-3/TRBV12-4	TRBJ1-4	TGTGCCAGTTGCGACCGGGACAGGGCAATGAAACTGTTTTTT	CASCDRDRAMKLFF
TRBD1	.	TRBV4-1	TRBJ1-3	TGCGCCAGCAGCCTAGGGGGCGGACCTGGAAACACCATATATTTT	CASSLGGGPGNTIYF
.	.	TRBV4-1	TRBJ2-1	TGCGCCAGCAGCCGATGGGGCGATGAGCAGTTCTTC	CASSRWGDEQFF
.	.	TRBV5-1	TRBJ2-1	TGCGCCAGCAGCTTGCAGGCTAGCTCCTACAATGAGCAGTTCTTC	CASSLQASSYNEQFF
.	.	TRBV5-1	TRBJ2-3	TGCGCCAGCAGCTCCCCAGGCGAGGGAACAGATACGCAGTATTTT	CASSSPGEGTDTQYF
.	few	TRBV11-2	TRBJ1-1	TGTGCCAGCAGCCCGACAGGAGACTCCTACACTGAAGCTTTCTTT	CASSPTGDSYTEAFF
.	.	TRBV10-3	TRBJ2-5	TGTGCCACCCTCGAGGACAGTCAAGAGACCCAGTACTTC	CATLEDSQETQYF
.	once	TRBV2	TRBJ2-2	TGTGCCAGCAGTTCCAGACTAAACACCGGGGAGCTGTTTTTT	CASSSRLNTGELFF
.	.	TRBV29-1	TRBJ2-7	TGCAGCGTCAACAGGGAAGGCTCCTACGAGCAGTACTTC	CSVNREGSYEQYF
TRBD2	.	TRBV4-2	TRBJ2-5	TGTGCCAGCAGCCAGTACGTGACTAGCGCAAAGCAAGAGACCCAGTACTTC	CASSQYVTSAKQETQYF
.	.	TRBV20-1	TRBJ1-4	TGCAGTCCATCCGCTCTGTTGGGTTATGAAAAACTGTTTTTT	CSPSALLGYEKLFF
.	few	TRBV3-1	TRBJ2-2	TGTGCCAGCAGCCCCCTAGCGGAGGGGGCGGGGGAGCTGTTTTTT	CASSPLAEGAGELFF
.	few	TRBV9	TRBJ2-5	TGTGCCAGCAGCGCCCCGGGGGAGACCCAGTACTTC	CASSAPGETQYF
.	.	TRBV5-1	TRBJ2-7	TGCGCCAGCAGCTTGGCTCGGCAGGGTCACTACGAGCAGTACTTC	CASSLARQGHYEQYF
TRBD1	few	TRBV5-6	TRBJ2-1	TGTGCCAGCAGCTGGACAGGGCCCGAGTTCTTC	CASSWTGPEFF
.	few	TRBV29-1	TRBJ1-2	TGCAGCGTTGAACGGGATTATGGCTACACCTTC	CSVERDYGYTF
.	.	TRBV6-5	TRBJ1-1	TGTGCCAGCAGTTACCTAAGGGACCCCTTATTGGCTTTCTTT	CASSYLRDPLLAFF
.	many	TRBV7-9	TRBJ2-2	TGTGCCAGCAGCTTAGCTAGCGGAGGACCCGGGGAGCTGTTTTTT	CASSLASGGPGELFF
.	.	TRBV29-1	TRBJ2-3	TGCAGCGTTGATGTGGGATTTGGAGATACGCAGTATTTT	CSVDVGFGDTQYF
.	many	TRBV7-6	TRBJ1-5	TGTGCCAGCAGTTTACAAAAAGATCAGCCCCAGCATTTT	CASSLQKDQPQHF
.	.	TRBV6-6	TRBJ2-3	TGTGCCAGCGAAGACGGCCCTAGCACAGATACGCAGTATTTT	CASEDGPSTDTQYF
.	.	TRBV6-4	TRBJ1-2	TGTGCCAGCAGTGCGGACGGGGGTTGGTATGGCTACACCTTC	CASSADGGWYGYTF
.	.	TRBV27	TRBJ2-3	TGTGCCAGCAGTTTAGCAGACCCTCGGTCAGATACGCAGTATTTT	CASSLADPRSDTQYF
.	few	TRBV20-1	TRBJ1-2	TGCAGTGCTAGAGACCCCACTGGCTACACCTTC	CSARDPTGYTF
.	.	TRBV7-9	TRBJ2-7	TGTGCCAGCAGCTTAATCGCTCGGCCAGGCAGCTCCTACGAGCAGTACTTC	CASSLIARPGSSYEQYF
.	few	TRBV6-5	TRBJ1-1	TGTGCCAGCAACTCCTTCATTGGCACTGAAGCTTTCTTT	CASNSFIGTEAFF
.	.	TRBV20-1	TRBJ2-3	TGCAGTGTCGACAGGTGGGGGTTTACGCAGTATTTT	CSVDRWGFTQYF
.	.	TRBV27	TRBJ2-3	TGTGCCAGCAGAGTAGCCAGGGGTCGAGATACGCAGTATTTT	CASRVARGRDTQYF
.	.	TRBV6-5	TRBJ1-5	TGTGCCAGCAGTTACGGAGGGGATCGGCCCAAGCATTTT	CASSYGGDRPKHF
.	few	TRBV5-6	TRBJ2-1	TGTGCCAGCAGCTGGGCCAGGGAATATGAGCAGTTCTTC	CASSWAREYEQFF
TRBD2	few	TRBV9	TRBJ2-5	TGTGCCAGCAGCGCGGGACTAGCAGGGGAGACCCAGTACTTC	CASSAGLAGETQYF
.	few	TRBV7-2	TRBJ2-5	TGTGCCAGCAGCTTAGTACCCCCCGGCGTTGATGGGACCCAGTACTTC	CASSLVPPGVDGTQYF
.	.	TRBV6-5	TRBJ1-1	TGTGCCAGCAGTTACTCCCTCGAATTTCGCACTGAAGCTTTCTTT	CASSYSLEFRTEAFF
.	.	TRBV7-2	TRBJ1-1	TGTGCCAGCAGCTTCAGCCACATGAACACTGAAGCTTTCTTT	CASSFSHMNTEAFF
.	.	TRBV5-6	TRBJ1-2	TGTGCCAGCACGGCAGGGCCTTTTAACTATGGCTACACCTTC	CASTAGPFNYGYTF
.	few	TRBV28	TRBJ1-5	TGTGCCAGCAGTTCCTTACAGGATTATAGCAATCAGCCCCAGCATTTT	CASSSLQDYSNQPQHF
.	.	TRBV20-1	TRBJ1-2	TGCAGTGCTACACCACAGGCGTACGGCGGCTACACCTTC	CSATPQAYGGYTF
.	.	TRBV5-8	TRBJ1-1	TGTGCCAGCAGAAGGAAGGGATTGAACACTGAAGCTTTCTTT	CASRRKGLNTEAFF
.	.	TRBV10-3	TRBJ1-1	TGTGCCATCAGTGGCAGGGGACCCCCTGAAGCTTTCTTT	CAISGRGPPEAFF
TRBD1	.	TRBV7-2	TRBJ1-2	TGTGCCAGCAGCTTAGGGACAGGGAGGAACTATGGCTACACCTTC	CASSLGTGRNYGYTF
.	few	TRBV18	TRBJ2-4	TGTGCCAGCTCGCAGGGACCACTAGCCAAAAACATTCAGTACTTC	CASSQGPLAKNIQYF
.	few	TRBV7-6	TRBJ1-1	TGTGCCAGCAGCTTAGGCGGGGGGAATGAAGCTTTCTTT	CASSLGGGNEAFF
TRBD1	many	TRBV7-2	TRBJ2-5	TGTGCCAGCAGCTTAGGGACAGGGCGAGAGACCCAGTACTTC	CASSLGTGRETQYF
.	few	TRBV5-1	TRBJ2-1	TGCGCCAGCAGCTTGGCCTTGGTCAATGAGCAGTTCTTC	CASSLALVNEQFF
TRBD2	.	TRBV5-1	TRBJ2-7	TGCGCCAGCAGCACCTTAGCGGGGGCCCTTGTCGAGCAGTACTTC	CASSTLAGALVEQYF
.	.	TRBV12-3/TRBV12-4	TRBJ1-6	TGTGCCAGCAGTTTTAGACGAAGGTATAATTCACCCCTCCACTTT	CASSFRRRYNSPLHF
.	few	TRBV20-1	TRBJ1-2	TGCAGTGCTAGTCGGTGGGACTCCTATGGCTACACCTTC	CSASRWDSYGYTF
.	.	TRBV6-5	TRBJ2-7	TGTGCCAGCAGTTATTACAGGGGAGGCGACGAGCAGTACTTC	CASSYYRGGDEQYF
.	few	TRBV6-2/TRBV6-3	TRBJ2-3	TGTGCCACCCAGGGACACCAGTTCACAGATACGCAGTATTTT	CATQGHQFTDTQYF
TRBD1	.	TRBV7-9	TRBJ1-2	TGTGCCAGCAGCTACCCCGGGACAGGACTCGGCTACACCTTC	CASSYPGTGLGYTF
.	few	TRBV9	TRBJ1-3	TGTGCCAGCAGCGTAAACACCGGCTTCTCTGGAAACACCATATATTTT	CASSVNTGFSGNTIYF
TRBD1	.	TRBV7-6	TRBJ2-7	TGTGCCAGCAGCTTAAACCGATCCGGGACAGGGGGGTACGAGCAGTACTTC	CASSLNRSGTGGYEQYF